The rows below give T cell receptor beta chains drawn from one sample of a study of regulatory T cells in long-lasting Graves disease. MiXCR was run by TCRdb on the multiplex PCR reads, yielding one entry per CDR3 protein. The sample records 400,000 to 500,000 distinct CDR3 sequences, approximately 22% being singletons. The specimen comprised peripheral blood mononuclear cells (PBMCs), sampled when the disease was refractory, from a patient treated with antithyroid drugs. These receptors were collected from a female donor with Graves disease. Each CDR3 is given with its conserved first and last residue. D genes are given only for firm matches. Size is stated for part of the rows, as once, few or many counts, or as a class when the clone is expanded.

TRBV5-1	-	-	TRBJ1-2	CASVTGSGYGYTF	TGCGCCAGTGTCACAGGGAGCGGCTATGGCTACACCTTC
TRBV11-2	TRBD2	few	TRBJ2-7	CASSPIGALAGEWNYEQYF	TGTGCCAGCAGCCCAATAGGGGCTCTAGCGGGAGAATGGAACTACGAGCAGTACTTC
TRBV20-1	-	many	TRBJ2-6	CSATDMLGANVLTF	TGCAGTGCAACAGACATGCTGGGGGCCAACGTCCTGACTTTC
TRBV20-1	-	many	TRBJ2-7	CSARSGDYEQYF	TGCAGTGCTAGATCGGGGGACTACGAGCAGTACTTC
TRBV4-1	-	-	TRBJ2-7	CASRAVSSYEQYF	TGCGCCAGCAGGGCGGTAAGCTCCTACGAGCAGTACTTC
TRBV5-4	-	-	TRBJ2-7	CASSLGGRARYEQYF	TGTGCCAGCAGCTTGGGAGGTAGGGCACGCTACGAGCAGTACTTC
TRBV12-3/TRBV12-4	-	many	TRBJ2-2	CASSLAGGVNTGELFF	TGTGCCAGCAGTTTAGCGGGGGGAGTGAACACCGGGGAGCTGTTTTTT
TRBV11-2	TRBD2	many	TRBJ2-7	CASSSPLAGVEEQYF	TGTGCCAGCAGCTCCCCACTAGCGGGGGTCGAGGAGCAGTACTTC
TRBV7-6	-	few	TRBJ2-7	CASSSTAGVVEQYF	TGTGCCAGCAGCTCAACGGCAGGGGTTGTCGAGCAGTACTTC
TRBV2	-	many	TRBJ1-1	CATSRAPNTEAFF	TGTGCCACCAGCCGGGCGCCGAACACTGAAGCTTTCTTT
TRBV29-1	TRBD2	-	TRBJ2-3	CSVQTGAPIAGGLTDTQYF	TGCAGCGTCCAGACGGGGGCGCCGATAGCGGGAGGCCTCACAGATACGCAGTATTTT
TRBV20-1	TRBD2	-	TRBJ2-1	CSASFARTSPNEQFF	TGCAGTGCTAGCTTTGCCAGGACTAGCCCTAATGAGCAGTTCTTC
TRBV28	TRBD1	many	TRBJ1-1	CASGNRPGQAYTEAFF	TGTGCCAGCGGGAATCGACCGGGACAGGCGTACACTGAAGCTTTCTTT
TRBV9	-	-	TRBJ2-1	CASSATNEQFF	TGTGCCAGCAGCGCGACCAATGAGCAGTTCTTC
TRBV19	-	few	TRBJ2-7	CASSGQDRTGGEQYF	TGTGCCAGTAGTGGACAAGACAGGACGGGAGGCGAGCAGTACTTC
TRBV6-4	TRBD2	few	TRBJ2-3	CASSELAGADTQYF	TGTGCCAGCAGTGAACTAGCGGGAGCAGATACGCAGTATTTT
TRBV7-9	-	-	TRBJ2-7	CASSGTGPTTLYEQYF	TGTGCCAGCAGCGGTACGGGACCAACTACCCTCTACGAGCAGTACTTC
TRBV19	-	-	TRBJ2-2	CASRTPPNTGELFF	TGTGCCAGCAGGACACCCCCGAACACCGGGGAGCTGTTTTTT
TRBV2	-	many	TRBJ1-2	CASSGEGRYGYTF	TGTGCCAGCAGTGGAGAGGGGCGCTATGGCTACACCTTC
TRBV3-1	-	many	TRBJ1-1	CASSQGTANTEAFF	TGTGCCAGCAGCCAAGGGACAGCTAACACTGAAGCTTTCTTT
TRBV30	TRBD1	-	TRBJ1-6	CAWSVQDRDNSPLHF	TGTGCCTGGAGTGTCCAGGACAGGGATAATTCACCCCTCCACTTT
TRBV6-5	-	many	TRBJ2-1	CTSSYPGWNNEQFF	TGTACCAGCAGTTACCCCGGCTGGAACAATGAGCAGTTCTTC
TRBV20-1	-	few	TRBJ1-1	CSARDLARGAEAFF	TGCAGTGCTAGAGATTTAGCTCGGGGGGCGGAAGCTTTCTTT
TRBV20-1	TRBD1	-	TRBJ1-2	CSARVSGQASYGYTF	TGCAGTGCTAGAGTATCGGGACAGGCCTCCTATGGCTACACCTTC
TRBV20-1	TRBD2	-	TRBJ2-1	CSASSGAVLYNEQFF	TGCAGTGCTAGTAGCGGGGCGGTTCTCTACAATGAGCAGTTCTTC
TRBV6-1	-	-	TRBJ1-3	CASGVSSSGNTIYF	TGTGCCAGCGGAGTCTCTAGCTCTGGAAACACCATATATTTT
TRBV28	-	many	TRBJ2-7	CASSAELGGNEQYF	TGTGCCAGCAGTGCCGAGCTGGGAGGCAACGAGCAGTACTTC
TRBV7-9	TRBD2	few	TRBJ2-5	CASSATSSQETQYF	TGTGCCAGCAGCGCGACTAGCAGTCAAGAGACCCAGTACTTC
TRBV7-3	-	-	TRBJ2-7	CASSVDHGYEQYF	TGTGCCAGCAGCGTTGACCACGGATACGAGCAGTACTTC
TRBV6-5	TRBD1	few	TRBJ2-7	CASSYPYRGIASYEQYF	TGTGCCAGCAGTTACCCATACAGGGGAATCGCTTCCTACGAGCAGTACTTC
TRBV6-1	TRBD2	many	TRBJ2-7	CASSGSYRGGVVYYEQYF	TGTGCCAGCAGTGGTTCCTACCGGGGGGGGGTCGTCTACTACGAGCAGTACTTC
TRBV12-3/TRBV12-4	TRBD1	few	TRBJ2-1	CASSPDRTSYNEQFF	TGTGCCAGCAGCCCGGACAGGACAAGCTACAATGAGCAGTTCTTC
TRBV3-1	-	many	TRBJ2-5	CASSLSLSGVGETQYF	TGTGCCAGCAGCCTCTCCCTATCGGGAGTGGGAGAGACCCAGTACTTC
TRBV6-5	-	few	TRBJ2-7	CASSYSEPSYEQYF	TGTGCCAGCAGTTACTCAGAGCCCTCCTACGAGCAGTACTTC
TRBV7-9	-	-	TRBJ2-1	CASSLETRSVNEQFF	TGTGCCAGCAGCTTAGAAACTAGATCTGTAAATGAGCAGTTCTTC
TRBV6-9	-	many	TRBJ2-4	CASSSTKAGGADSILIQYF	TGTGCCAGCAGTTCCACTAAGGCAGGCGGGGCGGACAGTATCCTTATTCAGTACTTC
TRBV19	TRBD1	few	TRBJ1-2	CASSIFAETGGSYGYTF	TGTGCCAGTAGTATATTCGCTGAGACAGGGGGCAGCTATGGCTACACCTTC
TRBV28	TRBD2	many	TRBJ2-5	CASSSGTTGENVQETQYF	TGTGCCAGCAGTTCCGGGACTACAGGCGAGAACGTTCAAGAGACCCAGTACTTC
TRBV29-1	-	-	TRBJ1-5	CSVAQGSGNQPQHF	TGCAGCGTTGCACAGGGTTCGGGCAATCAGCCCCAGCATTTT
TRBV20-1	-	few	TRBJ2-5	CSARIFAGTQETQYF	TGCAGTGCTAGGATTTTTGCAGGGACACAAGAGACCCAGTACTTC
TRBV12-3/TRBV12-4	TRBD2	many	TRBJ2-7	CASRPGLAGGNEQYF	TGTGCCAGCAGGCCGGGACTAGCGGGAGGGAACGAGCAGTACTTC
TRBV7-8	TRBD1	many	TRBJ2-7	CASSRRDRVHEQYF	TGTGCCAGCAGCCGCCGAGACAGGGTACACGAGCAGTACTTC
TRBV27	TRBD2	many	TRBJ2-7	CASMEREVVPYEQYF	TGTGCCAGCATGGAGCGGGAGGTAGTTCCCTACGAGCAGTACTTC
TRBV10-2	-	few	TRBJ2-7	CASSDMSFYEQYF	TGCGCCAGCAGTGATATGTCCTTCTACGAGCAGTACTTC
TRBV7-9	-	-	TRBJ2-7	CASSGVRTAYEQYF	TGTGCCAGCAGCGGGGTGCGGACAGCCTACGAGCAGTACTTC
TRBV5-1	-	-	TRBJ2-2	CASSPNLSGTGELFF	TGCGCCAGCAGCCCCAACCTTAGCGGAACCGGGGAGCTGTTTTTT
TRBV28	TRBD2	few	TRBJ2-3	CASSPPTSGLSTDTQYF	TGTGCCAGCAGTCCACCGACTAGCGGGCTAAGCACAGATACGCAGTATTTT
TRBV29-1	-	-	TRBJ1-1	CSVPVRPSNTEAFF	TGCAGCGTTCCTGTACGGCCCTCAAACACTGAAGCTTTCTTT
TRBV6-1	-	many	TRBJ2-5	CASTNVAGETQYF	TGTGCCAGCACAAACGTGGCTGGGGAGACCCAGTACTTC
TRBV11-1	-	many	TRBJ1-1	CASSPDLEYTEAFF	TGTGCCAGCAGCCCTGACCTGGAGTACACTGAAGCTTTCTTT
TRBV28	TRBD2	many	TRBJ2-2	CASRPGLAATGELFF	TGTGCCAGCAGGCCGGGACTAGCAGCCACCGGGGAGCTGTTTTTT
TRBV18	TRBD1	-	TRBJ1-1	CASSPGQINTEAFF	TGTGCCAGCTCACCGGGACAGATCAACACTGAAGCTTTCTTT
TRBV2	-	many	TRBJ2-5	CASSEGRTSETQYF	TGTGCCAGCAGTGAAGGGCGAACTTCAGAGACCCAGTACTTC
TRBV28	-	few	TRBJ2-2	CASSSGPTTGELFF	TGTGCCAGCAGTTCCGGACCGACCACCGGGGAGCTGTTTTTT
TRBV6-5	-	-	TRBJ2-5	CASSYGYVRRAQYF	TGTGCCAGCAGTTACGGTTATGTTAGGCGGGCCCAGTACTTC
TRBV3-1	-	many	TRBJ1-2	CASSQDSRGRGYTF	TGTGCCAGCAGCCAAGATTCAAGGGGTCGTGGCTACACCTTC
TRBV28	-	many	TRBJ2-4	CASSNPGSSLKNIQYF	TGTGCCAGCAGTAATCCGGGATCCTCCTTAAAAAACATTCAGTACTTC
TRBV20-1	-	-	TRBJ2-2	CSATNTGELFF	TGCAGTGCTACGAACACCGGGGAGCTGTTTTTT
TRBV10-3	TRBD1	-	TRBJ1-4	CAISERQGATNEKLFF	TGTGCCATCAGTGAGAGACAGGGGGCTACTAATGAAAAACTGTTTTTT
TRBV28	-	-	TRBJ2-4	CASSISAKGVAKNIQYF	TGTGCCAGCAGTATAAGCGCTAAGGGGGTAGCCAAAAACATTCAGTACTTC